Below, 12 T cell receptor beta chains from the same sample are listed, as sequenced in a study of T cell repertoires in cytomegalovirus infection. MiXCR, run by TCRdb on the reads, gives a single entry per CDR3 protein. Of under 800,000 distinct CDR3 sequences listed, roughly a quarter are singletons. What was sequenced was CD8+ T cells from PBMCs. The receptors derive from a human donor in good health (CMV status not recorded). Some clones in this sample may be carry-over from other donors' samples.

The rearrangement joins TRBV7-1 to TRBJ2-2; D unresolved. Being an ORF, TRBV7-1 has a function that is uncertain. The CDR3 loop spans 15 amino acids. V dropped 5 bases and J dropped 5 bases, with 15 bases sitting between them. The CDR3 nucleotides are TGTGCCAGCAGCCACCCCGTACTTTCTACCGGGGAGCTGTTTTTT. This gives the protein CASSHPVLSTGELFF.

The chain has TRBV28 and TRBJ1-4; 12 nucleotides align to TRBD1. The V gene end was trimmed by 2 bases and the J gene end by 6 bases; junction bases not matched to a gene: 10. CDR3 length: 18 amino acids. Germline lookup yields CDR1 MDHEN and CDR2 SYDVKM. DNA for the CDR3: TGTGCCAGCAGTTTACTCTCCGGGACAGGGGGCAAAGATGAAAAACTGTTTTTT. It codes for CASSLLSGTGGKDEKLFF. Based on the CDR3 plus reference TRBV28 and TRBJ1-4, the full variable domain is DVKVTQSSRYLVKRTGEKVFLECVQDMDHENMFWYRQDPGLGLRLIYFSYDVKMKEKGDIPEGYSVSREKKERFSLILESASTNQTSMYLCASSLLSGTGGKDEKLFFGSGTQLSVL.

The rearrangement links TRBV20-1 to TRBJ2-5; TRBD2 matches at 7 bases. CDR1 is DFQATT, CDR2 SNEGSKA, per germline (reference sequence). The CDR3 length is 17 residues. With 3 bases clipped from V and 5 bases from J, the junction kept 18 bases outside the gene matches. This chain's CDR3 is CSASPFLGGTPGETQYF. The CDR3 region has the DNA TGCAGTGCTAGTCCCTTCCTCGGGGGGACCCCGGGGGAGACCCAGTACTTC.

The V and J genes are TRBV12-3 or TRBV12-4 and TRBJ2-1; 7 bases align to TRBD1. The CDR3 consists of 14 residues. V lost 7 bases and J lost 8; bases outside the gene matches: 11. The CDR3 is CASTHEGALDEQFF. CDR3 DNA: TGTGCCAGCACTCACGAGGGGGCTTTAGATGAGCAGTTCTTC.

This clonotype was recorded at least ten times. The rearrangement links TRBV14 to TRBJ2-2; no reliable D call. Trimming cost V 0 bases and J 3 bases, with 5 bases left between them. Germline CDR1 and CDR2: SGHDN and FVKESK. This CDR3 is built from 14 residues. CDR3 bases: TGTGCCAGCAGCCAAGATTTGGACACCGGGGAGCTGTTTTTT. Its translation is CASSQDLDTGELFF. The variable domain in full, completed from reference TRBV14 and TRBJ2-2, reads EAGVTQFPSHSVIEKGQTVTLRCDPISGHDNLYWYRRVMGKEIKFLLHFVKESKQDESGMPNNRFLAERTGGTYSTLKVQPAELEDSGVYFCASSQDLDTGELFFGEGSRLTVL.

This clonotype was counted between two and nine times. V and J are TRBV6-2 or TRBV6-3 and TRBJ2-2, with unresolved D. This CDR3 has 13 amino acids. Germline values: CDR1 MNHEY, CDR2 SVGEGT. V lost 2 bases and J lost 6, with 7 bases in between. The CDR3, as DNA: TGTGCCAGCAGTTACGGCCCTGCCGGGGAGCTGTTTTTT. It translates to CASSYGPAGELFF.

This clonotype was seen at least ten times. The CDR3 region has the DNA TGTGCCAGCAGGCTCGACAGGGAGGTGGAGCAGTACTTC. It encodes CASRLDREVEQYF. The chain employs TRBV11-1 and TRBJ2-7, with D tentatively TRBD1 (7 bases). CDR3 length: 13 amino acids. Germline values: CDR1 SGHAT, CDR2 FQDESV (reference sequence). Deletions cut 6 bases from V and 7 bases from J, with 16 bases between. The full variable domain, with the rest looked up from reference TRBV11-1 and TRBJ2-7, is EAEVAQSPRYKITEKSQAVAFWCDPISGHATLYWYRQILGQGPELLVQFQDESVVDDSQLPKDRFSAERLKGVDSTLKIQPAELGDSAMYLCASRLDREVEQYFGPGTRLTVT.

This clonotype was detected a few times. The chain couples TRBV29-1 to TRBJ2-2; 8 bases are a match to TRBD2. The CDR3 loop spans 14 amino acids. J was trimmed by 5 bases and V by 7 bases; bases with no gene match: 9. Per the germline V gene, CDR1 is SQVTM and CDR2 is ANQGSEA. CDR3 DNA: TGCAGCGCAGAGCGGGGGTTTGGTACCGGGGAGCTGTTTTTT. Translation: CSAERGFGTGELFF.

The CDR3 loop is CATRDTRTGELFF. In DNA form, the CDR3 reads TGTGCCACCCGAGACACTCGCACCGGGGAGCTGTTTTTT. The chain uses TRBV24-1 and TRBJ2-2; D uncertain. Germline V lookup: CDR1 KGHDR, CDR2 SFDVKD. V was clipped by 9 bases and J by 4 bases, with 11 bases between them. The CDR3 length is 13 residues.

This clonotype was seen a few times. The chain employs TRBV6-1 and TRBJ1-5; tentatively, D is TRBD1 (6 bases). Trimming shortened V by 6 bases and J by 3 bases, and 9 bases separated the two germline ends. Germline CDR1 and CDR2: MNHNS and SASEGT. There are 13 residues in the CDR3. In nucleotides, the CDR3 is TGTGCCAGCAGCGAGGGGGTCAATCAGCCCCAGCATTTT. This gives the protein CASSEGVNQPQHF.

The chain's CDR3 is CASSFDQASGNTIYF. The CDR3 bases are TGTGCCAGCAGTTTTGACCAGGCCTCTGGAAACACCATATATTTT. V is TRBV12-3 or TRBV12-4 and J is TRBJ1-3; D uncertain. V lost 3 bases and J 0 bases, leaving 9 bases between the germline ends. The CDR3 length is 15 residues.

The chain is built from TRBV29-1 and TRBJ2-2, with unresolved D. Germline values: CDR1 SQVTM, CDR2 ANQGSEA. This CDR3 has 10 amino acids. Between the trimmed V and J ends, which lost 5 bases and 5 bases, there was a span of 3 bases. CDR3 DNA: TGCAGCGTTAAGACCGGGGAGCTGTTTTTT. This sequence encodes CSVKTGELFF.